This TCR beta chain is from a study of CD8 T cells in ankylosing spondylitis. The CDR3 consists of 15 residues. Germline V gene data show CDR1 as SGHAT and CDR2 as FQNNGV. The V and J ends lost 0 bases and 2 bases respectively, with 10 bases between them. This clonotype was observed a few times. Its antigen is currently unknown. Quantitative molecular-barcoded 5'-RACE generated the TCR beta libraries. In TCRdb, the 5' RACE reads were re-called with MiXCR into one record per CDR3 protein. The sample records under 150,000 distinct CDR3 sequences, roughly 17% being singletons. Points from the study as a whole: Past research had described some motif variants in reactive arthritis synovial fluid and blood. Matched synovial fluid from ankylosing spondylitis patients was reported to be enriched for disease-linked clones. Within ankylosing spondylitis blood, a TCR beta motif made up of eight highly homologous variants appeared to be characteristic.

The clonotype was recovered from a male donor with ankylosing spondylitis. This chain connects TRBV11-2 to TRBJ2-5; D gene ambiguous. Sequenced input: blood, either unsorted or a sorted T cell fraction (not recorded which). In DNA, the CDR3 is TGTGCCAGCAGCTTAGATCTCGGTGGACAAGAGACCCAGTACTTC. This gives the protein CASSLDLGGQETQYF.